What follows are 20 T cell receptor beta chains derived from one specimen sequenced in a study of CD8 T cells in ankylosing spondylitis. Using its own MiXCR run on the 5' RACE reads, TCRdb lists one record per CDR3 protein. The sample lists about 140,000 distinct CDR3 sequences; roughly 34% were seen once. Material: synovial fluid, either unsorted or a sorted T cell fraction (not recorded which). Receptor source: a male donor with ankylosing spondylitis.

This clonotype came up a few times. The chain joins TRBV24-1 to TRBJ2-3; D remains ambiguous. The CDR3 extends over 13 amino acids. The ends were cut back, 4 bases at V and 2 bases at J, with 6 bases in the middle. CDR1 and CDR2 from the germline V gene are KGHDR and SFDVKD. CDR3 sequence: CATSERITDTQYF. The CDR3 bases are TGTGCCACCAGTGAGCGAATCACAGATACGCAGTATTTT.

The chain combines TRBV29-1 with TRBJ2-1, with TRBD1 matching 10 bases. The germline V gene encodes CDR1 SQVTM and CDR2 ANQGSEA. V lost 4 bases and J lost 4; bases outside the gene matches: 4. This CDR3 is 14 amino acids long. The CDR3 here is CSVGRGQGYNEQFF. Written as DNA, the CDR3 is TGCAGCGTTGGTCGGGGACAGGGGTACAATGAGCAGTTCTTC.

This clonotype was seen repeatedly, ten times or more. V usage is TRBV29-1 and J usage is TRBJ2-2; tentatively, D is TRBD1 (6 bases). Germline V gives CDR1 SQVTM, CDR2 ANQGSEA. The ends were cut back, 7 bases at V and 4 bases at J, with 13 bases in the middle. This CDR3 has 13 residues. DNA for the CDR3: TGCAGCGCCTCCGGGACAACCACCGGGGAGCTGTTTTTT. It is translated as CSASGTTTGELFF.

This clonotype was detected many times. The CDR3 sequence: CASSLTGQGGSPLHF. The CDR3 DNA reads TGTGCCAGCAGTTTAACCGGACAGGGAGGTTCACCCCTCCACTTT. The genes are TRBV12-3 or TRBV12-4 and TRBJ1-6; 8 bases line up with TRBD1. The V gene end was trimmed by 2 bases and the J gene end by 9 bases; junction bases not matched to a gene: 6. This CDR3 is built from 15 residues.

This clonotype turned up a few times. This chain connects TRBV10-3 to TRBJ1-2, with a weak D call TRBD1 (6 bases). Trimming shortened V by 3 bases and J by 3 bases, and 8 bases separated the two germline ends. Germline CDR1 is ENHRY and CDR2 is SYGVKD. The CDR3 is 13 amino acids. The CDR3 is CAISDRGDYGYTF. CDR3 DNA: TGTGCCATCAGTGACAGGGGCGACTATGGCTACACCTTC.

The genes are TRBV18 and TRBJ2-1, with D unresolved. The ends were cut back, 2 bases at V and 7 bases at J, with 9 bases in the middle. Germline V lookup: CDR1 KGHSH, CDR2 LQKENI. This CDR3 spans 13 amino acids. This CDR3 reads CASSPALPNEQFF. CDR3 coding DNA: TGTGCCAGCTCACCAGCCCTTCCAAATGAGCAGTTCTTC.

This clonotype was counted many times. The V gene is TRBV20-1, the J gene TRBJ2-5; possibly TRBD2 for D (7 bases). Germline V lookup: CDR1 DFQATT, CDR2 SNEGSKA (reference sequence). The CDR3 sequence is 17 residues long. The V end was cut by 0 bases, the J end by 3 bases, with 20 bases between. In nucleotides, the CDR3 is TGCAGTGCTAGAGATCCGAACGGGGGGCCAAGCAAAGAGACCCAGTACTTC. Its translation is CSARDPNGGPSKETQYF.

This clonotype was found a few times. The chain recombines TRBV5-1 with TRBJ2-5, with 11 nucleotides matching TRBD2. The ends lost 4 bases at V and 6 bases at J; junction bases unmatched: 14. Germline V CDR1 and CDR2: SGHRS, YFSETQ. The length of the CDR3 is 17 residues. CDR3 protein: CASSPYSGRAIGQTQYF. The DNA of the CDR3 is TGCGCCAGCAGCCCCTATAGCGGGAGGGCCATTGGCCAGACCCAGTACTTC.

This CDR3 reads CSVQYTSYEQYF. For the CDR3, the DNA is TGCAGCGTTCAGTACACCTCCTACGAGCAGTACTTC. The chain has TRBV29-1 and TRBJ2-7; D ambiguous. Germline values: CDR1 SQVTM, CDR2 ANQGSEA. V dropped 5 bases and J dropped 0 bases, with 8 bases sitting between them. CDR3 length equals 12 residues.

This clonotype was counted a few times. Written as DNA, the CDR3 is TGCAGTGCTAGAGAGAAGTGGACTAGCGGGGAGAATGAGCAGTTCTTC. Protein sequence: CSAREKWTSGENEQFF. The chain recombines TRBV20-1 with TRBJ2-1; TRBD2 matches 12 bases. Germline trimming cut 0 bases from V and 7 bases from J; bases unmatched to any gene: 7. The CDR3 is made up of 16 amino acids. From germline, CDR1 is DFQATT and CDR2 SNEGSKA (reference sequence).

This clonotype showed up just a few times. The rearrangement joins TRBV27 to TRBJ1-1; 8 positions match TRBD1. This CDR3 region has 15 residues. Trimming at V came to 5 bases and at J to 0 bases, leaving 5 bases not matched to a gene. Germline V lookup: CDR1 MNHEY, CDR2 SMNVEV (reference sequence). The CDR3 here is CASSRQGSMNTEAFF. CDR3 bases: TGTGCCAGCAGTCGACAGGGGTCGATGAACACTGAAGCTTTCTTT.

This clonotype was picked up a small number of times. The V call is TRBV29-1, the J call TRBJ2-1; D gene uncertain. The germline V gene has CDR1 SQVTM and CDR2 ANQGSEA. Trimming took off 4 bases at V and 8 bases at J, with 12 bases between the two ends. This CDR3 contains 12 residues. CDR3 nucleotide sequence: TGCAGCGTTGTTGTTATTAATCATGAGCAGTTCTTC. This encodes CSVVVINHEQFF.

This clonotype appeared a few times. The rearrangement joins TRBV20-1 to TRBJ2-3, with 9 nucleotides matching TRBD2. The CDR3 spans 15 residues. Germline assignment: CDR1 DFQATT and CDR2 SNEGSKA (reference sequence). V was clipped by 5 bases and J by 4 bases; unmatched bases: 10. CDR3 protein: CSAEGTSKSSDTQYF. DNA for the CDR3: TGCAGTGCTGAAGGGACTAGCAAGTCCTCAGATACGCAGTATTTT.

This clonotype was recorded a few times. The genes are TRBV7-9 and TRBJ2-1, with TRBD2 identical over 7 bases. The germline V gene has CDR1 SEHNR and CDR2 FQNEAQ (reference sequence). V gave up 5 bases and J gave up 7 bases; unmatched junction bases: 11. There are 15 residues in the CDR3. Here the CDR3 DNA reads TGTGCCAGCAGCAGAGCGGGAACAAGTGCTAATGAGCAGTTCTTC. Translating it yields CASSRAGTSANEQFF.

The genes are TRBV18 and TRBJ2-2; perhaps TRBD2 as D (6 bases). CDR3 length: 13 amino acids. CDR1 and CDR2 from the germline V gene are KGHSH and LQKENI. Trimming took 8 bases from V and 4 from J, leaving 11 bases between them. The CDR3 spells CASGSEGTGELFF. DNA for the CDR3: TGTGCCAGCGGATCGGAGGGCACCGGGGAGCTGTTTTTT.

V usage is TRBV11-3 and J usage is TRBJ2-7; the match to TRBD1 covers 8 bases. CDR1 and CDR2 from the germline V gene are SGHNT and YENEEA. The CDR3 totals 13 residues. Trimming at V came to 8 bases and at J to 3 bases, leaving 6 bases not matched to a gene. The CDR3 protein is CASSGDRHYEQYF. In DNA, the CDR3 is TGTGCCAGCTCGGGGGACAGGCACTACGAGCAGTACTTC. Together with reference TRBV11-3 and TRBJ2-7, the CDR3 gives the full variable domain: EAGVVQSPRYKIIEKKQPVAFWCNPISGHNTLYWYLQNLGQGPELLIRYENEEAVDDSQLPKDRFSAERLKGVDSTLKIQPAELGDSAVYLCASSGDRHYEQYFGPGTRLTVT.

The gene calls are TRBV12-3 or TRBV12-4 and TRBJ1-6; D unclear. The ends were cut back, 1 base at V and 4 bases at J, with 17 bases in the middle. The CDR3 has 18 residues. CDR3 residues: CASSLEIGSWVYNSPLHF. The DNA for the CDR3 is TGTGCCAGCAGTTTAGAGATTGGATCCTGGGTATATAATTCACCCCTCCACTTT.

The genes are TRBV18 and TRBJ1-2, with TRBD1 matching 7 bases. Germline assignment: CDR1 KGHSH and CDR2 LQKENI. CDR3 length equals 17 residues. Unmatched junction bases numbered 13, after V lost 6 bases and J lost 0 bases. CDR3 in DNA: TGTGCCAGCTCCGTCGGACAGGATGATTTAGCTAACTATGGCTACACCTTC. Protein sequence: CASSVGQDDLANYGYTF.

This clonotype appeared a few times. The V and J genes are TRBV5-6 and TRBJ2-1, with 7 nucleotides matching TRBD2. Per the germline V gene, CDR1 is SGHDT and CDR2 is YYEEEE. J lost 4 bases, V lost 0 bases, and 4 bases had no gene match. This CDR3 spans 15 amino acids. The DNA for the CDR3 is TGTGCCAGCAGCTTGGGCCTAGCGGATTACAATGAGCAGTTCTTC. Translation: CASSLGLADYNEQFF.

This sequence joins TRBV20-1 and TRBJ1-6; D is perhaps TRBD1 (5 bases). Trimming removed 0 bases from V and 0 bases from J, with 12 bases in between. The germline V gene encodes CDR1 DFQATT and CDR2 SNEGSKA (reference sequence). The CDR3 spans 17 residues. The CDR3 DNA is TGCAGTGCTAGAGATTACAGGTCAAACTCCTATAATTCACCCCTCCACTTT. Protein: CSARDYRSNSYNSPLHF.